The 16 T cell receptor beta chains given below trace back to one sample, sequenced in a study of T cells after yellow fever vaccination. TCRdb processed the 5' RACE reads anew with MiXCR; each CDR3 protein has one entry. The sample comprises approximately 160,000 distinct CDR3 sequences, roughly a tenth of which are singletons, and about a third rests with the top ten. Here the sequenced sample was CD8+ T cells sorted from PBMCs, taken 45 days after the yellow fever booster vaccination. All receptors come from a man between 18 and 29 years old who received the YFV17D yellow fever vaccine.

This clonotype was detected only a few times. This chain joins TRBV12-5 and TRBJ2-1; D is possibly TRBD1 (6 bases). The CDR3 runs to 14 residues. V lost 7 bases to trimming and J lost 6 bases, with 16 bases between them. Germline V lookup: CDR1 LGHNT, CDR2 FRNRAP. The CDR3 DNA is TGTGCTAGTGTTCCCCCGGACAGTCTCAATGAGCAGTTCTTC. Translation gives CASVPPDSLNEQFF.

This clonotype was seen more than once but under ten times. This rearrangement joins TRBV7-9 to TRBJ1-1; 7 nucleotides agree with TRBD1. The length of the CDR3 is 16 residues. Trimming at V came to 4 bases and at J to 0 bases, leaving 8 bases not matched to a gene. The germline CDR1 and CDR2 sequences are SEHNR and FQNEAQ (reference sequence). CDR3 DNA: TGTGCCAGCAGCTCAATCCGGGACAGCCTGAACACTGAAGCTTTCTTT. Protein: CASSSIRDSLNTEAFF.

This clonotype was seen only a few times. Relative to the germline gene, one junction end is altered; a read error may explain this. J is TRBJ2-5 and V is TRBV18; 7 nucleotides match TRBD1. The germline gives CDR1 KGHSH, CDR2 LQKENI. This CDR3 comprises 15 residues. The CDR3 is CASSLTQGNQETQYF. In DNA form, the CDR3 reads TGTGCCAGCTCACTCACACAGGGGAACCAGGAGACCCAGTACTTC.

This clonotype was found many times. The CDR3 spells CASRHLRDREYQPQHF. CDR3 DNA: TGTGCCAGCAGACACCTCCGGGACAGGGAGTATCAGCCCCAGCATTTT. The V and J genes are TRBV6-6 and TRBJ1-5; 9 nucleotides match TRBD1. This CDR3 is built from 16 residues. J lost 5 bases, V lost 6 bases, and 11 bases had no gene match. Per germline, CDR1 MNHNY and CDR2 SVGAGI (reference sequence).

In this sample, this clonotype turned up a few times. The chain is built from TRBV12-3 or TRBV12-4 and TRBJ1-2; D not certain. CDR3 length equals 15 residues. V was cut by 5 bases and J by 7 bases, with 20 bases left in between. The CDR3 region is CASSRTRGGICGYTF. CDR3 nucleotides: TGTGCCAGCAGTCGAACCCGGGGTGGGATATGTGGCTACACCTTC.

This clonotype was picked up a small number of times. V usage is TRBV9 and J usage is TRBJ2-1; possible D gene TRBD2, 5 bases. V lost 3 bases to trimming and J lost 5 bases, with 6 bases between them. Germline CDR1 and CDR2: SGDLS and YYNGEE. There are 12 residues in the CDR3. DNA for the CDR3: TGTGCCAGCAGCGCCGGGGACAATGAGCAGTTCTTC. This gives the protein CASSAGDNEQFF.

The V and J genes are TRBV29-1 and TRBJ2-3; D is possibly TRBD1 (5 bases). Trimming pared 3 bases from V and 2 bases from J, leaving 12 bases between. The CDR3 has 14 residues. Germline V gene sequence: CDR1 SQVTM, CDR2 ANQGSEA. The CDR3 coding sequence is TGCAGCGTTGATCGCAGGGCAATCACAGATACGCAGTATTTT. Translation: CSVDRRAITDTQYF.

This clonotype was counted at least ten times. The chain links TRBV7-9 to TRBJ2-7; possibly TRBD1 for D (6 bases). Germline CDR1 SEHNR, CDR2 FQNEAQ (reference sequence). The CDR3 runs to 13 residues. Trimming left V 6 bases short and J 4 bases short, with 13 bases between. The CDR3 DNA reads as TGTGCCAGCAGATCGGGACATAAATACGAGCAGTACTTC. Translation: CASRSGHKYEQYF.

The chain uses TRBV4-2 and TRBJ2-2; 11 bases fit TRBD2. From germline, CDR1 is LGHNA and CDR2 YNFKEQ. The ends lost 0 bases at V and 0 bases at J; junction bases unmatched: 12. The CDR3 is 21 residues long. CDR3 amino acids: CASSQDYLAGGRTANTGELFF. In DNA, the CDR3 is TGTGCCAGCAGCCAAGACTATCTAGCGGGGGGACGTACTGCGAACACCGGGGAGCTGTTTTTT.

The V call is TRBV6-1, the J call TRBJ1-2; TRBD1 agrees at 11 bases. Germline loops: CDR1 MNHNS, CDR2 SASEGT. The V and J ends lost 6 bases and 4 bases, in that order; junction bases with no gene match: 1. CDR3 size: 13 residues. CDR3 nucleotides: TGTGCCAGCAGGGGACAGGGGGGCTATGGCTACACCTTC. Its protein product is CASRGQGGYGYTF.

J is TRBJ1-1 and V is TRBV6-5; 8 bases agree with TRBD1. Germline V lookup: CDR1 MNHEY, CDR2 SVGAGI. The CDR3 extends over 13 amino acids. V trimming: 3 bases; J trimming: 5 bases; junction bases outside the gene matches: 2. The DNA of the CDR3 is TGTGCCAGCAGTTATACAGGGGGGACTGAAGCTTTCTTT. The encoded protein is CASSYTGGTEAFF.

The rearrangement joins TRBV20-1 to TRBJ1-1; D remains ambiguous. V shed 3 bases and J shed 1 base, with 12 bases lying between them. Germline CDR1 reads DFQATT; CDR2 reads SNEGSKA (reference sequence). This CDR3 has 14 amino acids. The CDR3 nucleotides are TGCAGTGCTAGGAGCCCCCTTGGGAACACTGAAGCTTTCTTT. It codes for CSARSPLGNTEAFF.

The CDR3, as DNA: TGTGCCAGCAGTTCCTACGCTCTTCTGCGGGAGACCCAGTACTTC. As protein: CASSSYALLRETQYF. The chain couples TRBV28 to TRBJ2-5; D is undetermined. In germline, CDR1 is MDHEN, CDR2 SYDVKM. CDR3 length: 15 residues. Trimming stripped 4 bases from V and 5 bases from J, with 17 bases between.

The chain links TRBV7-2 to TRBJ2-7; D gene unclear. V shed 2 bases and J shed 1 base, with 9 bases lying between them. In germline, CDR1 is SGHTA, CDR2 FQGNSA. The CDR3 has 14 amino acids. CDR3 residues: CASSLIEPSYEQYF. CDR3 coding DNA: TGTGCCAGCAGCTTAATCGAACCTTCCTACGAGCAGTACTTC.

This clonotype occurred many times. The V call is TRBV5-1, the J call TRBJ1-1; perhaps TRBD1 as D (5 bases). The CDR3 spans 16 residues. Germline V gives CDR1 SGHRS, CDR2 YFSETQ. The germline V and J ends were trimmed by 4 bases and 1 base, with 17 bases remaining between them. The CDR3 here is CASSPVPPGPNTEAFF. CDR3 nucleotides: TGCGCCAGCAGCCCGGTTCCCCCGGGACCGAACACTGAAGCTTTCTTT.

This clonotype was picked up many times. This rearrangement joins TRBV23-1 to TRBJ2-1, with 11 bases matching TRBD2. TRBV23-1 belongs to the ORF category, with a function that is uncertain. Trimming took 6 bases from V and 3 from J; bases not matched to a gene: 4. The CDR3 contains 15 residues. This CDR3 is CASRGTSGCYNEQFF. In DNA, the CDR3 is TGCGCCAGCAGGGGGACTAGCGGATGCTACAATGAGCAGTTCTTC.